This TCR beta chain was documented in a study of blood T cell repertoires in COVID-19 (TCRdb year 2020). In the study overall: The collaborator samples originated in the United States, Italy and Spain and spanned the acute and convalescent phases of COVID-19. The prospective study material was composed of cDNA or gDNA derived from T cells, B-cell-depleted T cells, or PBMCs. Subjects who had been exposed to COVID-19, were actively infected with it, or had recovered from it provided the deeply sampled blood TCRbeta repertoires that made up the dataset. The repertoires were released in a freely available public database intended as a resource for research on the immune response to SARS-CoV-2. Samples were obtained from the ongoing ImmuneRACE study (first 160 participants) and from about 1,300 subjects provided by 6 global collaborators. Nearly every sample came with metadata listing a de-identified subject ID, COVID-19 status, age in years and sex. Where available, HLA class I and class II types were obtained from metadata supplied by the sample provider rather than from assay-based typing.

Points the paper makes about the study in general: Clinical and demographic metadata were provided uncurated, with the amount varying by source and participant.

TCRbeta CDR3 regions were amplified from genomic DNA by means of the immunoSEQ Assay, a bias-controlled multiplex PCR. The original pipeline was this. Nucleated cell counts per sample were estimated from amplification of reference gene primers within the assay. Sequence reads were collapsed and filtered to measure the absolute abundance of every unique TCRbeta CDR3 rearrangement. For each sample, productive Simpson clonality was calculated as the square root of Simpson's diversity index across productive rearrangements. TCRdb stores this immuneACCESS table with in-frame sequences only. Part of the clones is absent; in the studies checked, under half of the shortfall reflects unresolved V genes, and no reason is known for the rest. V, J and clone size were drawn from that table, and D and trimming were deduced from the DNA. A total of 9,500 to 11,000 clones appear in this sample, about 90% of them only once. The leading ten clones occupy more than 25% of the sample.

The collaborating institutions used their own protocols to collect whole blood in K2EDTA tubes. For TCRbeta analysis, collaborators shipped samples as frozen whole blood, isolated PBMCs, or DNA extracted from either of those sample types. The CDR3 spans 16 residues, from the cysteine through the phenylalanine. Only the CDR3 region is kept as DNA, spanning 48 bases read in frame from base 1. Compared with germline, V lacks 6 bases and J lacks 4 bases; bases without a gene match: 8. CDR1 and CDR2, per the germline V gene, are SGHRS and YFSETQ. As regards this clone: Its target antigen remains unknown. Per-base quality was not reported, and no clone a single base away is much larger than it.

The TCR was taken from a man in his thirties or forties with active or convalescent COVID-19. Sequences were obtained from peripheral blood. Rearrangement joined TRBV5-1 to TRBJ2-2; 11 of the junction bases match TRBD1. The CDR3 reads as follows: CASIPGGTGGTGELFF. The DNA sequence is given as TGCGCCAGCATCCCGGGAGGGACAGGGGGCACCGGGGAGCTGTTTTTT. Joined to the reference TRBV5-1 and TRBJ2-2 proteins, this CDR3 gives the full variable domain: KAGVTQTPRYLIKTRGQQVTLSCSPISGHRSVSWYQQTPGQGLQFLFEYFSETQRNKGNFPGRFSGRQFSNSRSEMNVSTLELGDSALYLCASIPGGTGGTGELFFGEGSRLTVL.